These 13 T cell receptor beta chains were all obtained from the same sample, sequenced in a study of Graves' ophthalmopathy and Graves' hyperthyroidism. RNA transcripts were the source from which TCR beta CDR3 regions were amplified. Amplification began with first-round RT-PCR using HTBI primers, then second-round multiplex PCR was performed. TCRdb re-called the multiplex PCR reads through MiXCR, storing one row per CDR3 protein. Found here are about 390,000 distinct CDR3 sequences, approximately 15% of them singletons; the top ten hold around 7%. The specimen sequenced was peripheral blood. These receptors were collected from a woman younger than 35 with stable Graves' hyperthyroidism.

In regard to this clonotype: The junction shows a germline mismatch at one end, possibly a read error. The chain employs TRBV6-5 and TRBJ1-2, with D unclear. Germline V gives CDR1 MNHEY, CDR2 SVGAGI. There are 13 residues in the CDR3. The CDR3: CASSYLGYYGYTF. The CDR3 DNA follows: TGCGCCAGCAGTTACTTGGGGTACTATGGCTACACCTTC.

This clonotype was counted many times. J is TRBJ2-5 and V is TRBV3-1, with D tentatively TRBD1 (6 bases). Germline-derived CDR1 and CDR2 are LGHDT and YNNKEL (reference sequence). V dropped 3 bases and J dropped 5 bases, with 16 bases sitting between them. This CDR3 comprises 15 residues. This CDR3 reads CASSQRTGFVETQYF. In nucleotides, the CDR3 is TGTGCCAGCAGCCAGAGAACAGGGTTTGTGGAGACCCAGTACTTC.

The rearrangement links TRBV20-1 to TRBJ2-7; TRBD1 is a possible D gene (6 bases). This CDR3 has 13 residues. The V gene's germline CDR1 is DFQATT and CDR2 SNEGSKA (reference sequence). Trimming took 1 base from V and 4 from J, leaving 11 bases between them. CDR3 nucleotides: TGCAGTGCTAGAGGGACAGACCTTTACGAGCAGTACTTC. Protein sequence: CSARGTDLYEQYF.

This clonotype has just a few counts. CDR3 sequence reads: CASSSGYLQETQYF. The CDR3 DNA sequence: TGTGCCAGCAGTTCCGGGTATCTCCAAGAGACCCAGTACTTC. The chain recombines TRBV28 with TRBJ2-5; D gene unclear. The CDR3 totals 14 residues. From germline, CDR1 is MDHEN and CDR2 SYDVKM. With 4 bases removed from V and 1 base from J, the gap between germline ends came to 10 bases.

This clonotype was seen at least ten times. The rearrangement uses TRBV6-5 and TRBJ1-1, with a weak D call TRBD1 (5 bases). Germline-derived CDR1 and CDR2 are MNHEY and SVGAGI. The CDR3 consists of 15 residues. Trimming left V 0 bases short and J 3 bases short, with 11 bases between. CDR3 sequence (DNA): TGTGCCAGCAGTTACTCTGGACAAACGGACACTGAAGCTTTCTTT. It yields the protein CASSYSGQTDTEAFF.

In regard to this clonotype: Lacking the conserved final phenylalanine or tryptophan, this CDR3 likely reflects a read error. The chain couples TRBV12-3 or TRBV12-4 to TRBJ1-2; 7 bases agree with TRBD1. The CDR3 totals 13 residues. Trimming at V came to 8 bases and at J to 4 bases, leaving 7 bases not matched to a gene. The CDR3 nucleotides read TGTGCCAGCCGACCGACAGGGAGCTATGGCTACACCGTC. Translated: CASRPTGSYGYTV.

About this clonotype: No conserved phenylalanine or tryptophan ends this CDR3, so it is likely a read error. This chain uses TRBV13 with TRBJ2-3, with 7 positions matching TRBD2. The CDR3 is 15 residues long. Looked up from germline, CDR1 is PRHDT and CDR2 is FYEKMQ (reference sequence). V lost 2 bases to trimming and J lost 5 bases; unmatched junction nucleotides: 7. The CDR3 reads CASSLTSGEGDTQYC. CDR3 nucleotides: TGTGCCAGCAGCTTAACGAGCGGGGAAGGAGATACGCAGTATTGT.

This clonotype occurred many times. V gene TRBV29-1 combines with J gene TRBJ1-1; tentative D call: TRBD1 (6 bases). The V gene's germline CDR1 is SQVTM and CDR2 ANQGSEA. The CDR3 covers 13 residues. V lost 6 bases to trimming and J lost 1 base, with 12 bases between them. Here the CDR3 reads CSVLTGRNTEAFF. In DNA form, the CDR3 reads TGCAGCGTGCTTACAGGGAGGAACACTGAAGCTTTCTTT.

The rearrangement links TRBV6-6 to TRBJ2-2, with D perhaps matching TRBD1 or TRBD2 (5 bases each). Trimming cost V 0 bases and J 7 bases, with 9 bases left between them. The V gene's germline CDR1 is MNHNY and CDR2 SVGAGI (reference sequence). CDR3 length: 14 amino acids. DNA of the CDR3: TGTGCCAGCAGTTACTCTGGGGGTGGCGGGGAGCTGTTTTTT. This translates into CASSYSGGGGELFF.

The V and J genes are TRBV5-6 and TRBJ1-1; D call uncertain. V lost 2 bases and J 9 bases, leaving 11 bases between the germline ends. Germline V gene lookup returns CDR1 SGHDT and CDR2 YYEEEE. The CDR3 loop spans 12 amino acids. Here the CDR3 DNA reads TGTGCCAGCAGCTTAATGGGCCTGAAAGCTTTCTTT. Amino acids: CASSLMGLKAFF.

At least ten counts were recorded for this clonotype. The CDR3 coding sequence is TGTGCCAGCAGCCCGGACAGGGGGCGGGTTGGCTACACCTTC. Its protein product is CASSPDRGRVGYTF. V and J are TRBV7-2 and TRBJ1-2, with 11 nucleotides matching TRBD1. The V gene's germline CDR1 is SGHTA and CDR2 FQGNSA. CDR3 length equals 14 residues. V was pared by 5 bases and J by 7 bases, with 6 bases of the junction left unmatched.

This chain links TRBV12-3 or TRBV12-4 with TRBJ2-7; TRBD1 aligns across 8 bases. The V segment lost 3 bases and the J segment 4 bases; nucleotides outside the gene matches: 8. The CDR3 covers 15 residues. The CDR3: CASSFVRTGSYEQYF. CDR3 in DNA: TGTGCCAGCAGTTTCGTCAGGACAGGGAGTTACGAGCAGTACTTC.

This clonotype was found many times. The chain couples TRBV6-1 to TRBJ1-5, with a tentative D call TRBD1 (5 bases). CDR3 size: 15 residues. Trimming removed 6 bases from V and 0 bases from J, with 12 bases in between. The V gene's germline CDR1 is MNHNS and CDR2 SASEGT. This CDR3 is CASSLGLFSNQPQHF. The CDR3 DNA sequence: TGTGCCAGCAGCCTGGGACTGTTTAGCAATCAGCCCCAGCATTTT.